These 23 T cell receptor beta chains share one sample of origin, sequenced in a study of T cells after yellow fever vaccination. TCRdb reanalysed the 5' RACE reads using MiXCR and keeps one entry per CDR3 protein. This sample has roughly 11,000 distinct CDR3 sequences, with about 5% found just once. Sequencing used PBMCs, either bulk or a sorted T-cell subset (CD4+, CD8+, memory, or dextramer-sorted; not recorded which), obtained on the day of the yellow fever booster vaccination. Receptors originate from a man between 25 and 39 years old who received the YFV17D yellow fever vaccine.

By its share, this clonotype is medium-sized. V and J are TRBV6-5 and TRBJ2-1, with D perhaps TRBD2 (6 bases). Germline V CDR1 and CDR2: MNHEY, SVGAGI. This CDR3 is built from 14 residues. Trimming removed 0 bases from V and 6 bases from J, with 9 bases in between. The CDR3 DNA sequence: TGTGCCAGCAGTTACTCGATCGGGGGCAATGAGCAGTTCTTC. It encodes CASSYSIGGNEQFF.

This clonotype was picked up many times. The J gene is TRBJ1-2, the V gene TRBV18; 8 bases agree with TRBD1. The germline gives CDR1 KGHSH, CDR2 LQKENI. The CDR3 spans 14 residues. Germline trimming cut 7 bases from V and 4 bases from J; bases unmatched to any gene: 8. The CDR3: CASYAGQGFYGYTF. Here the CDR3 DNA reads TGTGCCAGCTATGCTGGACAGGGCTTCTATGGCTACACCTTC.

This clonotype was counted many times. This rearrangement joins TRBV4-1 to TRBJ2-7; the D gene could be TRBD1 or TRBD2 (5 bases each). The CDR3 runs to 15 residues. The V gene's germline CDR1 is MGHRA and CDR2 YSYEKL. V was cut by 4 bases and J by 3 bases, with 16 bases left in between. CDR3 in DNA: TGCGCCAGCAGCCCTAGGGTGGGACCCAACTACGAGCAGTACTTC. This translates into CASSPRVGPNYEQYF.

This clonotype counts as medium-sized. The rearrangement joins TRBV15 to TRBJ2-3; 7 positions agree with TRBD1. The CDR3 sequence is 17 residues long. With 4 bases clipped from V and 6 bases from J, the junction kept 16 bases outside the gene matches. CDR1 and CDR2 (germline): LNHNV, YYDKDF (reference sequence). CDR3 nucleotide sequence: TGTGCCACCAGCACCAACCGAAGAGGGGGCAATATTGATACGCAGTATTTT. Translation: CATSTNRRGGNIDTQYF.

This clonotype qualifies as medium-sized. The CDR3 here is CASSSPVNEQFF. For the CDR3, the DNA is TGTGCCAGCAGCTCCCCGGTCAATGAGCAGTTCTTC. The V and J genes are TRBV7-6 and TRBJ2-1, with D unresolved. Trimming removed 4 bases at V and 6 bases at J, with 7 bases between. The CDR3 extends over 12 amino acids. Germline CDR1 is SGHVS and CDR2 is FNYEAQ.

Note on this clonotype: A much larger clone is a single base away; this may be a read error. V usage is TRBV20-1 and J usage is TRBJ2-5; 8 bases line up with TRBD2. The germline gives CDR1 DFQATT, CDR2 SNEGSKA (reference sequence). The CDR3 is made up of 13 amino acids. The CDR3 nucleotides are TGCGGTCTCGGCGGACTAGCCGACGGGACCCAGTACTTC. It is translated as CGLGGLADGTQYF.

This clonotype was detected many times. J is TRBJ2-7 and V is TRBV19; TRBD1 might be the D (7 bases). This CDR3 comprises 14 residues. Trimming took off 5 bases at V and 3 bases at J, with 14 bases between the two ends. Germline-derived CDR1 and CDR2 are LNHDA and SQIVND (reference sequence). CDR3 nucleotide sequence: TGTGCCAGTAGTCATGGACAGGAGGGCTACGAGCAGTACTTC. It translates to CASSHGQEGYEQYF.

This clonotype was seen ten or more times. The V call is TRBV6-4, the J call TRBJ2-1; D remains ambiguous. V was clipped by 4 bases and J by 6 bases, with 13 bases between them. Looked up from germline, CDR1 is MRHNA and CDR2 is SNTAGT. The CDR3 length is 14 residues. CDR3 protein: CASSALTQSNEQFF. The CDR3 nucleotides read TGTGCCAGCAGTGCACTTACACAGAGCAATGAGCAGTTCTTC.

By share, this clonotype ranks as medium-sized. The V gene is TRBV5-1, the J gene TRBJ2-2; TRBD1 or TRBD2 may be the D gene (5 bases each). V lost 0 bases, J lost 4 bases, and 16 bases lay in between. CDR1 and CDR2 from the germline V gene are SGHRS and YFSETQ. This CDR3 is 17 amino acids long. The CDR3 region is CASSLGPSGAGTGELFF. DNA for the CDR3: TGCGCCAGCAGCTTGGGTCCCTCCGGGGCAGGCACCGGGGAGCTGTTTTTT.

This clonotype is medium-sized in the sample. The rearrangement joins TRBV3-1 to TRBJ2-1; weak D call: TRBD2 (5 bases). The CDR3 sequence is 15 residues long. Per germline, CDR1 LGHDT and CDR2 YNNKEL (reference sequence). The V and J ends lost 6 bases and 0 bases respectively, with 12 bases between them. CDR3 nucleotide sequence: TGTGCCAGCAGAGCAGCGGCAAGCTCCTACAATGAGCAGTTCTTC. This encodes CASRAAASSYNEQFF.

This clonotype is deemed medium-sized. The chain links TRBV4-3 to TRBJ2-3; 10 positions match TRBD2. V lost 4 bases to trimming and J lost 1 base; unmatched junction nucleotides: 8. This CDR3 is 17 amino acids long. Germline V lookup: CDR1 LGHNA, CDR2 YSLEER. The CDR3 sequence is CASSLRLAGGGTDTQYF. CDR3 in DNA: TGCGCCAGCAGCCTAAGATTAGCGGGAGGAGGCACAGATACGCAGTATTTT.

This clonotype was seen repeatedly, ten times or more. CDR3 in amino acids: CASTATVNEQFF. CDR3 in DNA: TGTGCCAGCACCGCGACCGTCAATGAGCAGTTCTTC. The genes are TRBV12-3 or TRBV12-4 and TRBJ2-1, with D unresolved. The CDR3 length is 12 residues. The ends were cut back, 7 bases at V and 6 bases at J, with 10 bases in the middle.

This clonotype showed up just a few times. V and J are TRBV5-6 and TRBJ2-1; the D is unclear. V was trimmed by 0 bases and J by 7 bases, leaving 8 bases between them. Germline CDR1 is SGHDT and CDR2 is YYEEEE. This CDR3 is 13 amino acids long. The CDR3 sequence: CASSLVLGNEQFF. The CDR3 region has the DNA TGTGCCAGCAGCTTGGTTCTAGGTAATGAGCAGTTCTTC.

In its sample, this clonotype ranks as medium-sized. The chain has TRBV10-3 and TRBJ1-4; D remains ambiguous. Per germline, CDR1 ENHRY and CDR2 SYGVKD. V shed 2 bases and J shed 0 bases, with 7 bases lying between them. The CDR3 runs 15 residues. The CDR3 is CAISEKGSTNEKLFF. CDR3 in DNA: TGTGCCATCAGTGAGAAGGGTTCAACTAATGAAAAACTGTTTTTT.

In this sample, this clonotype turned up many times. This chain joins TRBV20-1 and TRBJ2-1; 14 bases agree with TRBD2. With V trimmed by 4 bases and J by 5 bases, 7 bases remained unmatched. CDR3 length equals 16 residues. Germline CDR1 is DFQATT and CDR2 is SNEGSKA (reference sequence). The CDR3 region is CSAMGLAGAGHNEQFF. CDR3 DNA: TGCAGTGCTATGGGACTAGCGGGAGCGGGCCACAATGAGCAGTTCTTC.

In this sample, this clonotype turned up many times. The V gene is TRBV3-1, the J gene TRBJ1-1; D is unresolved. The V gene lost 4 bases and the J gene lost 8 bases, with 17 bases spanning the gap. Germline-derived CDR1 and CDR2 are LGHDT and YNNKEL (reference sequence). The CDR3 runs 14 residues. In DNA form, the CDR3 reads TGTGCCAGCAGCCCTCGCCTCACCGGTATCGAAGCTTTCTTT. Protein sequence: CASSPRLTGIEAFF.

In this sample, this clonotype turned up many times. The chain couples TRBV6-1 to TRBJ2-4; D tentatively reads TRBD1 or TRBD2 (5 bases each). This CDR3 is 14 amino acids long. CDR1 is MNHNS, CDR2 SASEGT, per germline. V lost 4 bases and J lost 3, with 10 bases in between. As DNA, the CDR3 is TGTGCCAGCAGTGGGGGGACGGTCAAAAACATTCAGTACTTC. This translates into CASSGGTVKNIQYF.

The CDR3 region is CASSAGGAGAKTQYF. CDR3 nucleotide sequence: TGTGCCAGCAGTGCCGGGGGAGCGGGAGCTAAGACCCAGTACTTC. The V gene is TRBV6-2 or TRBV6-3, the J gene TRBJ2-5; 8 bases fit TRBD2. J gave up 6 bases and V 5 bases, and 11 bases lay outside the gene matches. The germline V gene encodes CDR1 MNHEY and CDR2 SVGEGT. The CDR3 consists of 15 residues.

The chain carries TRBV7-2 and TRBJ2-2; D unclear. V lost 8 bases, J lost 6 bases, and 10 bases lay in between. There are 12 residues in the CDR3. Germline CDR1 SGHTA, CDR2 FQGNSA. The CDR3 loop reads CASHVPPGELFF. The DNA of the CDR3 is TGTGCCAGCCACGTCCCGCCCGGGGAGCTGTTTTTT.

This clonotype was detected ten times or more. This chain joins TRBV19 and TRBJ2-7, with unresolved D. V lost 5 bases and J lost 7, with 9 bases in between. Germline CDR1 LNHDA, CDR2 SQIVND (reference sequence). This CDR3 spans 11 amino acids. The chain's CDR3 is CASSDLGEQYF. CDR3 coding DNA: TGTGCCAGTAGTGACCTGGGGGAGCAGTACTTC.

In this sample, this clonotype turned up many times. This chain links TRBV5-1 with TRBJ1-2, with D tentatively TRBD1 (6 bases). The CDR3 is 15 residues long. Germline V lookup: CDR1 SGHRS, CDR2 YFSETQ. Trimming pared 4 bases from V and 6 bases from J, leaving 19 bases between. The CDR3 sequence: CASSGQTGIAHGYTF. CDR3 sequence (DNA): TGCGCCAGCAGCGGACAAACAGGGATCGCCCATGGCTACACCTTC. Full variable domain (remainder filled in from reference TRBV5-1 and TRBJ1-2): KAGVTQTPRYLIKTRGQQVTLSCSPISGHRSVSWYQQTPGQGLQFLFEYFSETQRNKGNFPGRFSGRQFSNSRSEMNVSTLELGDSALYLCASSGQTGIAHGYTFGSGTRLTVV.

This clonotype was observed at least ten times. The chain joins TRBV14 to TRBJ2-1; 8 bases align to TRBD2. The germline V gene encodes CDR1 SGHDN and CDR2 FVKESK. J lost 7 bases, V lost 10 bases, and 15 bases had no gene match. The CDR3 is 15 residues long. The CDR3: CANTLPGGAMNEQFF. The DNA of the CDR3 is TGTGCCAACACCTTGCCGGGGGGGGCGATGAATGAGCAGTTCTTC. Supplemented by reference TRBV14 and TRBJ2-1, the full variable domain reads EAGVTQFPSHSVIEKGQTVTLRCDPISGHDNLYWYRRVMGKEIKFLLHFVKESKQDESGMPNNRFLAERTGGTYSTLKVQPAELEDSGVYFCANTLPGGAMNEQFFGPGTRLTVL.

This clonotype appeared many times. The CDR3 coding sequence is TGTGCCAGCAGTGAACGGGGGCCATTTCACGAGCAGTACTTC. The encoded protein is CASSERGPFHEQYF. The rearrangement joins TRBV2 to TRBJ2-7; perhaps D is TRBD1 or TRBD2 (6 bases each). CDR3 size: 14 residues. The ends were cut back, 2 bases at V and 5 bases at J, with 13 bases in the middle. Germline loops: CDR1 SNHLY, CDR2 FYNNEI.